Each of the 21 T cell receptor beta chains below was sequenced from the same sample in a study of T cells after yellow fever vaccination. TCRdb fed the 5' RACE reads into MiXCR, producing one record per CDR3 protein. The data show 30,000 to 40,000 distinct CDR3 sequences, with 6.5% to 8% seen just once and approximately 23% held by the top ten. Sequenced here: PBMCs, either bulk or a sorted T-cell subset (CD4+, CD8+, memory, or dextramer-sorted; not recorded which), sampled on the day of the first yellow fever vaccination. These receptors were collected from a young man who received the YFV17D yellow fever vaccine.

This clonotype was seen many times. This chain joins TRBV5-1 and TRBJ2-2, with unresolved D. The CDR3 extends over 14 amino acids. The V gene lost 2 bases and the J gene lost 7 bases, with 12 bases spanning the gap. Germline-derived CDR1 and CDR2 are SGHRS and YFSETQ. The CDR3 spells CASSFGQSLGELFF. As DNA, the CDR3 is TGCGCCAGCAGCTTCGGGCAATCCCTCGGGGAGCTGTTTTTT.

A remark on this clonotype: Given a much more abundant clone one base away, this may be a read error. V gene TRBV18 combines with J gene TRBJ2-7; TRBD1 agrees at 7 bases. Germline assignment: CDR1 KGHSH and CDR2 LQKENI. The CDR3 has 18 amino acids. The CDR3 spells CASSPILKSGTESYKQYF. DNA of the CDR3: TGTGCCAGCTCACCCATTCTAAAATCCGGGACAGAGAGCTACAAGCAGTACTTC.

The CDR3 DNA follows: TGTGCCAGTAGACCAGGGGACTATGGCTACACCTTC. The encoded protein is CASRPGDYGYTF. This chain uses TRBV19 with TRBJ1-2, with D possibly TRBD1 on 6 matching bases. V shed 6 bases and J shed 3 bases, with 8 bases lying between them. The length of the CDR3 is 12 residues. Germline CDR1 is LNHDA and CDR2 is SQIVND (reference sequence).

This clonotype showed up many times. The rearrangement joins TRBV20-1 to TRBJ1-1; D not certain. Deletions cut 6 bases from V and 3 bases from J, with 11 bases between. CDR3 size: 12 residues. CDR1 DFQATT and CDR2 SNEGSKA come from the germline V gene (reference sequence). The CDR3, as DNA: TGCAGTGCCTCCATATCGGACACTGAAGCTTTCTTT. Translation: CSASISDTEAFF.

Only a few counts were recorded for this clonotype. The genes are TRBV14 and TRBJ1-2, with D perhaps matching TRBD1 (5 bases). Trimming shortened V by 0 bases and J by 0 bases, and 8 bases separated the two germline ends. The CDR3 spans 15 residues. Germline CDR1 is SGHDN and CDR2 is FVKESK. The CDR3 DNA is TGTGCCAGCAGCCAAGAAGCGGGGGCTAACTATGGCTACACCTTC. Translating it yields CASSQEAGANYGYTF.

This clonotype has at least ten counts. The chain has TRBV18 and TRBJ1-1; 9 positions match TRBD1. The J segment lost 4 bases and the V segment lost 0 bases, leaving 3 bases of the junction unmatched. The CDR3 consists of 15 residues. Per the germline V gene, CDR1 is KGHSH and CDR2 is LQKENI. CDR3 residues: CASSPPRDRVTEAFF. The CDR3 DNA follows: TGTGCCAGCTCACCACCCCGGGACAGGGTCACTGAAGCTTTCTTT.

This clonotype was seen many times. The J gene is TRBJ2-5, the V gene TRBV9, with 9 bases matching TRBD2. Germline V CDR1 and CDR2: SGDLS, YYNGEE. The CDR3 loop spans 16 amino acids. V lost 4 bases, J lost 5 bases, and 12 bases stayed unmatched. The CDR3 here is CASSSYSGGPAETQYF. The CDR3 region has the DNA TGTGCCAGCAGCTCCTATAGCGGGGGCCCCGCGGAGACCCAGTACTTC. Full variable domain (outside the CDR3, taken from reference TRBV9 and TRBJ2-5): DSGVTQTPKHLITATGQRVTLRCSPRSGDLSVYWYQQSLDQGLQFLIQYYNGEERAKGNILERFSAQQFPDLHSELNLSSLELGDSALYFCASSSYSGGPAETQYFGPGTRLLVL.

This clonotype was observed a few times. This chain links TRBV6-2 or TRBV6-3 with TRBJ2-5, with 11 bases that match TRBD2. V was pared by 1 base and J by 2 bases, with 6 bases of the junction left unmatched. This CDR3 is 17 amino acids long. Germline V CDR1 and CDR2: MNHEY, SVGEGT. For the CDR3, the DNA is TGTGCCAGCAGTTACTACGCTAGCGGGGGGACGCAAGAGACCCAGTACTTC. Translating gives CASSYYASGGTQETQYF.

This clonotype was detected ten times or more. The J gene is TRBJ1-1, the V gene TRBV20-1; D remains unclear. Germline V gives CDR1 DFQATT, CDR2 SNEGSKA (reference sequence). This CDR3 contains 15 residues. With 1 base removed from V and 4 bases from J, the gap between germline ends came to 16 bases. Here the CDR3 DNA reads TGCAGTGCTAGAGTTTATCAAGTCCTAACCACTGAAGCTTTCTTT. It translates to CSARVYQVLTTEAFF.

In this sample, this clonotype turned up many times. The V and J genes are TRBV6-1 and TRBJ2-3, with 13 bases fitting TRBD2. Unmatched junction bases numbered 16, after V lost 3 bases and J lost 1 base. Germline values: CDR1 MNHNS, CDR2 SASEGT. The CDR3 has 21 amino acids. CDR3 residues: CASSDYVKTSGGLCGTDTQYF. For the CDR3, the DNA is TGTGCCAGCAGTGATTACGTAAAGACTAGCGGGGGGTTGTGTGGCACAGATACGCAGTATTTT.

In its sample, this clonotype was seen many times. The chain links TRBV11-3 to TRBJ2-5; 12 nucleotides agree with TRBD2. The CDR3 runs 13 residues. The germline V gene has CDR1 SGHNT and CDR2 YENEEA. After removal of 8 bases from V and 7 bases from J, the junction contained 5 bases not matched to a gene. The CDR3 nucleotides read TGTGCCAGCGCCCAGACTAGCGGGGGGACCCAGTACTTC. Encoded protein: CASAQTSGGTQYF.

This clonotype was observed at least ten times. The J gene is TRBJ1-2, the V gene TRBV12-3 or TRBV12-4, with a weak D call TRBD1 (6 bases). The CDR3 length is 13 residues. V was shortened by 1 base and J by 5 bases, with 8 bases between the two germline ends. The CDR3 region is CASSLGGPYGYTF. DNA of the CDR3: TGTGCCAGCAGTTTAGGGGGGCCGTATGGCTACACCTTC.

The sample holds many counts of this clonotype. The CDR3: CASPSVVPYEQYF. The CDR3 coding sequence is TGTGCCAGCCCGAGCGTGGTTCCCTACGAGCAGTACTTC. J is TRBJ2-7 and V is TRBV27, with unresolved D. The V and J ends lost 8 bases and 2 bases respectively, with 13 bases between them. The CDR3 sequence is 13 residues long. Germline-derived CDR1 and CDR2 are MNHEY and SMNVEV (reference sequence).

In its sample, this clonotype was seen a few times. This chain connects TRBV3-1 to TRBJ2-1, with TRBD1 matching over 8 bases. Germline lookup yields CDR1 LGHDT and CDR2 YNNKEL (reference sequence). CDR3 length: 13 residues. V shed 1 base, J shed 9 bases, and the junction held 2 bases outside the gene matches. The CDR3 protein is CASSQAGGSEQFF. Written as DNA, the CDR3 is TGTGCCAGCAGCCAAGCAGGGGGCAGTGAGCAGTTCTTC.

The J gene is TRBJ2-5, the V gene TRBV7-3; 9 bases are shared with TRBD2. The germline V gene has CDR1 SGHTA and CDR2 FQGTGA. V dropped 5 bases and J dropped 5; count of bases not matched to a gene: 18. This CDR3 contains 18 residues. The CDR3 protein is CASSPAGSGGPGRETQYF. CDR3 coding DNA: TGTGCCAGCAGCCCGGCGGGAAGCGGGGGGCCAGGTCGGGAGACCCAGTACTTC.

This clonotype has a count of ten or more. This chain links TRBV20-1 with TRBJ2-3; D gene unclear. Trimming stripped 2 bases from V and 9 bases from J, with 9 bases between. Germline assignment: CDR1 DFQATT and CDR2 SNEGSKA (reference sequence). The CDR3 totals 11 residues. CDR3: CSARTGATQYF. The CDR3 DNA sequence: TGCAGTGCTAGAACTGGAGCCACGCAGTATTTT.

This clonotype was picked up many times. This chain links TRBV7-3 with TRBJ2-5, with D perhaps TRBD2 (6 bases). This CDR3 has 16 amino acids. Germline CDR1 reads SGHTA; CDR2 reads FQGTGA. V was shortened by 0 bases and J by 4 bases, with 15 bases between the two germline ends. The CDR3 DNA reads as TGTGCCAGCAGCTTAACAGTGGGGGGAGTTCTAGAGACCCAGTACTTC. It yields the protein CASSLTVGGVLETQYF.

In this sample, this clonotype turned up many times. The V and J genes are TRBV4-3 and TRBJ2-7; TRBD1 agrees at 8 bases. This CDR3 is built from 14 residues. Per germline, CDR1 LGHNA and CDR2 YSLEER. V lost 3 bases to trimming and J lost 2 bases; unmatched junction nucleotides: 3. The CDR3 sequence is CASSHRDRPYEQYV. The CDR3 nucleotides are TGCGCCAGCAGCCATAGGGACAGGCCCTACGAGCAGTACGTC.

This clonotype was recorded at least ten times. The chain couples TRBV4-2 to TRBJ2-3, with 11 bases aligning to TRBD1. CDR1 and CDR2 (germline): LGHNA, YNFKEQ. The CDR3 is 17 residues long. Trimming removed 4 bases from V and 5 bases from J; junction bases left unmatched: 11. Written as DNA, the CDR3 is TGTGCCAGCAGCCCTATACAGGACAGGGGGCTGAAAGATACGCAGTATTTT. It translates to CASSPIQDRGLKDTQYF.

This clonotype has just one count. The chain combines TRBV7-2 with TRBJ2-3, with D perhaps being TRBD1 or TRBD2 (5 bases each). Germline V gene lookup returns CDR1 SGHTA and CDR2 FQGNSA. The germline V and J ends were trimmed by 0 bases and 2 bases, with 6 bases remaining between them. The CDR3 covers 14 residues. CDR3 in amino acids: CASSLAGVTDTQYF. DNA for the CDR3: TGTGCCAGCAGCTTAGCGGGGGTCACAGATACGCAGTATTTT.

This clonotype has ten or more counts. V usage is TRBV5-1 and J usage is TRBJ2-1; perhaps TRBD1 as D (5 bases). Trimming stripped 0 bases from V and 7 bases from J, with 14 bases between. Per germline, CDR1 SGHRS and CDR2 YFSETQ. This CDR3 region has 15 residues. The CDR3 DNA follows: TGCGCCAGCAGCTTGGTCAGGGTTGAGCTGAATGAGCAGTTCTTC. It is translated as CASSLVRVELNEQFF.